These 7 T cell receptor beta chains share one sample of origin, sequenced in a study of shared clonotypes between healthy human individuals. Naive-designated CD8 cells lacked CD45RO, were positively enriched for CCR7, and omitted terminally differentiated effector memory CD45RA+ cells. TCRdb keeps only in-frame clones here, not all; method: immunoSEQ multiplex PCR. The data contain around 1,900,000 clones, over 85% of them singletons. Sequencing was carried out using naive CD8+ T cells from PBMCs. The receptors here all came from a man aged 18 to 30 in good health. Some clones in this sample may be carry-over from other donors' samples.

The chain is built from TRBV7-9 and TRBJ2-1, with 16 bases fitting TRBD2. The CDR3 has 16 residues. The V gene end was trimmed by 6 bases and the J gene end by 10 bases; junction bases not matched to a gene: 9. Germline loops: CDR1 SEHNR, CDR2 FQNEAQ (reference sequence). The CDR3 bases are TGTGCCAGCAGGCTGACCGGGACTAGCGGGAGGGAAGAGCAGTTCTTC. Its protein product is CASRLTGTSGREEQFF.

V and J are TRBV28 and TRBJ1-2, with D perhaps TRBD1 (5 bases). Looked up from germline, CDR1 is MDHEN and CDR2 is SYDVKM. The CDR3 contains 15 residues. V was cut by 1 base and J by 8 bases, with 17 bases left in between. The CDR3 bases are TGTGCCAGCAGTTTATTGTTTCCAGGGATGGGAGGCTACACCTTC. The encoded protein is CASSLLFPGMGGYTF.

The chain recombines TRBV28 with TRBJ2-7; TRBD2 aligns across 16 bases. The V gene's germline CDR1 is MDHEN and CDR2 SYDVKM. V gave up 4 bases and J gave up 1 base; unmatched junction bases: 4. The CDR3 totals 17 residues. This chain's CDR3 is CASSSGLAGGPSYEQYF. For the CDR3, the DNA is TGTGCCAGCAGTTCGGGACTAGCGGGAGGGCCTTCCTACGAGCAGTACTTC.

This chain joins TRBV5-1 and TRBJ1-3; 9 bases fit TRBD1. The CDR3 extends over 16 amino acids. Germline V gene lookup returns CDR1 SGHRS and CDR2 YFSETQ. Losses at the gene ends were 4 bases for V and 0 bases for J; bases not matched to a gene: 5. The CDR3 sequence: CASSGGTGSSGNTIYF. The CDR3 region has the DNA TGCGCCAGCAGCGGGGGGACAGGGAGCTCTGGAAACACCATATATTTT.

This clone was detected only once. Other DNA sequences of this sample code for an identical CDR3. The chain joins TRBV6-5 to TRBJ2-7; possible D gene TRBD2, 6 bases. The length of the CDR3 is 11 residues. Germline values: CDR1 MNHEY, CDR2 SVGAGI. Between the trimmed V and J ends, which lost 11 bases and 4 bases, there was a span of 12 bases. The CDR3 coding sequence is TGTGCCTCAACGGGGACTTACGAGCAGTACTTC. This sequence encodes CASTGTYEQYF.

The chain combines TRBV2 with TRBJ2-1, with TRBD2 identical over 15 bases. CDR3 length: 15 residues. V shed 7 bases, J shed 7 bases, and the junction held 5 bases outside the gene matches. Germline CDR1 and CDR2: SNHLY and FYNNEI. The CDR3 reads CASTGLAGGGNEQFF. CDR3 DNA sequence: TGTGCCAGCACGGGACTAGCGGGAGGAGGTAATGAGCAGTTCTTC.

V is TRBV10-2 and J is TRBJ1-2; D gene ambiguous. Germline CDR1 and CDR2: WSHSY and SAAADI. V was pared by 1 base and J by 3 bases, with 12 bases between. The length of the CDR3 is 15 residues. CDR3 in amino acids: CASSEFPGGYYGYTF. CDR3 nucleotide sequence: TGCGCCAGCAGTGAGTTCCCAGGAGGCTACTATGGCTACACCTTC.